This T cell receptor beta chain was sequenced for a study of Graves' ophthalmopathy and Graves' hyperthyroidism (dated by TCRdb to the late 2010s). Describing the broader study: Peripheral blood samples were taken at the time of initial diagnosis, before any treatment was given. The study used TCR beta repertoire signatures to distinguish Graves' ophthalmopathy from Graves' hyperthyroidism and to predict progression to ophthalmopathy. In total, 135 blood samples were TCR-sequenced: approximately 42 ophthalmopathy, around 75 hyperthyroidism and some 17 hyperthyroidism-to-ophthalmopathy patients. To explore V-J signatures that distinguish ophthalmopathy from hyperthyroidism, a discovery set of around 100 patients was enrolled, made up of 40 to 45 with ophthalmopathy and around 60 with stable hyperthyroidism. An independent validation cohort comprised some 18 hyperthyroidism patients and roughly 15 patients who later progressed from hyperthyroidism to ophthalmopathy. In roughly 6 hyperthyroidism patients, T-cell repertoires of thyroid tissue and blood were compared. After sampling, hyperthyroidism patients received methimazole starting at 30 mg daily, and ophthalmopathy patients received high-dose intravenous methylprednisolone.

TCR beta CDR3 regions were amplified from RNA transcripts for repertoire sequencing. A first-round RT-PCR used HTBI primers with the Qiagen OneStep RT-PCR kit, followed by a second-round multiplex PCR, size selection and purification. The libraries underwent paired-end sequencing with 100 bp reads on an Illumina HiSeq2000. On the study's bioinformatics: SOAPnuke was used for read processing, and reads with adapters, uncalled bases, a mean Phred below 15, or no exact constant-primer or identifier match were discarded. COPE v1.2.5 was used to merge the high-quality paired reads. Each unique nucleotide sequence was defined as a clonotype, and clonotypes were aligned to IMGT TRB V, D and J references with MiTCR v1.1. Analysis was restricted to V-J combinations with a frequency above 0.0001, which covered roughly 99% of repertoires. For each V-J combination, a TCR clonal expansion and chaos score was defined as F50 clonal expansion divided by the chaos observed in the TCRdist matrix. Welch's t-statistics and random forest were used to reduce the features to roughly 14 V-J combinations, which were then used as input to a naive Bayes classifier. The Morisita-Horn index was used to measure how similar the thyroid and blood repertoires were. The public reads were quality trimmed at Q25 with fastp and then assembled into clones with MiXCR by TCRdb, keeping productive beta chains. Rows are unified per CDR3 protein, each entry keeping the most common DNA and genes. TCRdb, rather than the study authors, made the V and J calls. A total of 600,000 to 950,000 distinct CDR3 sequences appear in this sample, 35% to 50% of them only once. Approximately 43% of the sample rests with the top ten.

CDR1 and CDR2 are drawn from the germline V gene: SNHLY, FYNNEI. From its cysteine to its phenylalanine, the CDR3 spans 14 amino acids. CDR3 DNA only is kept here, 42 bases in frame from base 1. Relative to germline, V is missing 6 bases and J is missing 3 bases, with 6 bases of the junction outside any gene match. Summary of the overall study and its limitations: In cross-validation, the 13-signature model distinguished ophthalmopathy from stable hyperthyroidism with 87.88% sensitivity and roughly 84% specificity, while in the test set the corresponding values were about 79% and 69%. Sample size was not predetermined statistically, and investigators were not blinded to group allocation. In validation, the model predicted ophthalmopathy progression with 55% to 71% sensitivity and 72.22% specificity; around twelve predicted patients were CT-confirmed with GO in a median of 6.5 months. Most expanded thyroid clonotypes with frequency above 0.001 were also detected in blood, suggesting blood repertoires may reflect the thyroid immune response.

The sample holds a few counts of this clonotype. The antigen it recognizes is unknown. Qualities for individual bases were not recorded, and no much larger clone is one base off. Ophthalmopathy patients were characterized by moderately to severely active disease, a Clinical Activity Score of at least 3, a NOSPECS grade of at least 4, and a disease duration under 3 months. Patients with other autoimmune diseases, uncontrolled infections, pregnancy or lactation were excluded from the study. Clinical symptoms, serum thyroxine, TRAb, thyroid ultrasound and orbital computed tomography formed the basis of the diagnosis. Using Ficoll-Paque density gradient centrifugation, PBMCs were isolated from 9.5 to 10 ml of fresh peripheral blood. Trizol reagent was used to extract the total RNA, and its quality was then checked on an Agilent 2100 Bioanalyzer.

The sequence is built from TRBV2 and TRBJ2-7, with 9 bases in between that match TRBD2. Sequencing was carried out using peripheral blood. This receptor was obtained from an adult man with Graves' ophthalmopathy. Read as DNA, the sequence is TGTGCCAGCAGCCGGGGACTAGCATACTACGAGCAGTACTTC. This codes for CASSRGLAYYEQYF.